A selection of T cell receptor beta chains follows, all from one sample in a study of blood T cell repertoires in COVID-19. Here immunoSEQ multiplex PCR was the method, and the copy in TCRdb shows in-frame clones only, minus some. The data show tens of thousands of clones, about 80% seen once. Sequencing was carried out using peripheral blood. The source of these receptors is a human donor in a cohort sampled during active COVID-19. The conserved cysteine and the conserved F or W are not part of the CDR3 here.

j_gene: TRBJ1-5
v_gene: TRBV2
CDR3aa: ASSVAAGGSSNQPQH

j_gene: TRBJ1-1
v_gene: TRBV5-4
CDR3aa: ASSLVPETGGTEAF

j_gene: TRBJ1-3
v_gene: TRBV12-3/TRBV12-4
CDR3aa: ASSFGAENTIY

j_gene: TRBJ2-7
v_gene: TRBV30
CDR3aa: AWSVTGGLEQY

j_gene: TRBJ2-5
v_gene: TRBV3-1/TRBV3-2
CDR3aa: ASSFNWAETQY

j_gene: TRBJ2-7
v_gene: TRBV9
CDR3aa: ASSVTGTSGEQY

j_gene: TRBJ2-7
v_gene: TRBV2
CDR3aa: ASSRPSHRGGEQY

j_gene: TRBJ1-5
v_gene: TRBV23-1
CDR3aa: ASSQSDRGLFQPQH

j_gene: TRBJ1-5
v_gene: TRBV7-2
CDR3aa: ASSSRGYSNQPQH

j_gene: TRBJ1-5
v_gene: TRBV3-1/TRBV3-2
CDR3aa: ASSARPYGSNQPQH

j_gene: TRBJ1-4
v_gene: TRBV5-1
CDR3aa: ASTQRTGGSEKLF

j_gene: TRBJ2-2
v_gene: TRBV6-5
CDR3aa: ASTPRGVDTGELF

j_gene: TRBJ2-7
v_gene: TRBV5-6
CDR3aa: ASSLGMYEQY

j_gene: TRBJ2-7
v_gene: TRBV7-9
CDR3aa: ASSLEGVSAGYEQY

j_gene: TRBJ2-2
v_gene: TRBV13
CDR3aa: ASMLWRGLGTGELF

j_gene: TRBJ2-7
v_gene: TRBV5-1
CDR3aa: ASSLAVGGYEQY

j_gene: TRBJ1-2
v_gene: TRBV7-2
CDR3aa: ASSETRGQGYT

j_gene: TRBJ1-2
v_gene: TRBV5-1
CDR3aa: ASSLAGESSYT

j_gene: TRBJ1-2
v_gene: TRBV20-1
CDR3aa: SASITDRRGYT

j_gene: TRBJ1-2
v_gene: TRBV11-2
CDR3aa: ASSFDRANPFTNYGYT

j_gene: TRBJ1-1
v_gene: TRBV6-6
CDR3aa: ASFGGPSNTEAF

j_gene: TRBJ1-5
v_gene: TRBV28
CDR3aa: ASSTGGTNQPQH

j_gene: TRBJ2-7
v_gene: TRBV4-3
CDR3aa: ASSQDSLNYEQY

j_gene: TRBJ1-1
v_gene: TRBV5-6
CDR3aa: ASSLSGSGSTGAF

j_gene: TRBJ1-4
v_gene: TRBV7-8
CDR3aa: ASSLEGRGPTNEKLF

j_gene: TRBJ2-3
v_gene: TRBV30
CDR3aa: AWSVATLGGRDTQY

j_gene: TRBJ2-7
v_gene: TRBV6-5
CDR3aa: ASSPTGNEQY

j_gene: TRBJ2-7
v_gene: TRBV6-5
CDR3aa: ASSRRQGDYEQY

j_gene: TRBJ2-1
v_gene: TRBV4-1
CDR3aa: ASSSYRDRANEQF

j_gene: TRBJ1-5
v_gene: TRBV30
CDR3aa: AWSRGTGGNQPQH

j_gene: TRBJ2-7
v_gene: TRBV11-2
CDR3aa: ASSLGTVSYEQY

j_gene: TRBJ2-2
v_gene: TRBV7-3
CDR3aa: ASSSYGQGTGELF

j_gene: TRBJ1-6
v_gene: TRBV12-5
CDR3aa: ASGLGQGRVWPLH

j_gene: TRBJ2-2
v_gene: TRBV7-2
CDR3aa: ASSPTTSGGTGELF

j_gene: TRBJ2-3
v_gene: TRBV3-1/TRBV3-2
CDR3aa: ASSPRLAGVDTQY

j_gene: TRBJ1-1
v_gene: TRBV4-2
CDR3aa: ASSPDYRGTEAF

j_gene: TRBJ1-1
v_gene: TRBV7-9
CDR3aa: ASSLATGAEAF

j_gene: TRBJ1-1
v_gene: TRBV6-5
CDR3aa: ASSYRGQKNTEAF

j_gene: TRBJ1-3
v_gene: TRBV1
CDR3aa: TSSPPSGFSTGKSGNTIY

j_gene: TRBJ2-6
v_gene: TRBV19
CDR3aa: ASTGTGGANVLT

j_gene: TRBJ1-2
v_gene: TRBV25-1
CDR3aa: ASSARASNYGYT

j_gene: TRBJ2-3
v_gene: TRBV7-2
CDR3aa: ASTPNGGATQY

j_gene: TRBJ2-7
v_gene: TRBV3-1/TRBV3-2
CDR3aa: ASSPTGRGAIFYEQY

j_gene: TRBJ2-1
v_gene: TRBV5-1
CDR3aa: ASSDGGSVNEQF

j_gene: TRBJ2-7
v_gene: TRBV7-2
CDR3aa: ASSLGRYEQY

j_gene: TRBJ2-7
v_gene: TRBV18
CDR3aa: ASSPPGQGVRNEQY

j_gene: TRBJ1-1
v_gene: TRBV5-5
CDR3aa: ASSLIPDTEAF

j_gene: TRBJ2-7
v_gene: TRBV30
CDR3aa: AWGGGGKLYEQY

j_gene: TRBJ2-5
v_gene: TRBV14
CDR3aa: ASSRTGGRETQY

j_gene: TRBJ1-2
v_gene: TRBV7-9
CDR3aa: ASSLFGYGYT

j_gene: TRBJ2-7
v_gene: TRBV6-1
CDR3aa: ASSDGGLAGGNSYEQY

j_gene: TRBJ2-1
v_gene: TRBV6-5
CDR3aa: ASGRGQGANEQF

j_gene: TRBJ1-6
v_gene: TRBV30
CDR3aa: AWSVQVGGPLH

j_gene: TRBJ2-7
v_gene: TRBV6-2/TRBV6-3
CDR3aa: ASSDRGYEQY

j_gene: TRBJ1-3
v_gene: TRBV6-2/TRBV6-3
CDR3aa: ASSYSNRGFSGNTIY

j_gene: TRBJ2-7
v_gene: TRBV7-2
CDR3aa: ASSFMGRGEQY

j_gene: TRBJ2-5
v_gene: TRBV4-1
CDR3aa: ASSQVGEGETQY

j_gene: TRBJ1-4
v_gene: TRBV15
CDR3aa: ATSMGRQEATNEKLF

j_gene: TRBJ2-5
v_gene: TRBV5-1
CDR3aa: ASSLEGGWETQY